This entry lists 27 T cell receptor beta chains sequenced from one sample in a study of CD8+CD57+ T cells in acquired aplastic anemia. Genomic DNA, the template, was used for profiling of the TCR beta VDJ and CDR3. TCRdb fed the reads into MiXCR, producing one record per CDR3 protein. This repertoire shows about 130,000 distinct CDR3 sequences, about 40% found once; its top ten account for over 6.5%. The sample taken for sequencing was sorted CD4+, CD8+, or CD8+CD57+ T cells (not recorded which) from PBMCs. These receptors all stem from a human donor in good health, serving as a control.

This clonotype was counted many times. This chain connects TRBV3-1 to TRBJ1-6, with D possibly being TRBD1 (5 bases). This CDR3 is 14 amino acids long. Germline-derived CDR1 and CDR2 are LGHDT and YNNKEL (reference sequence). V dropped 4 bases and J dropped 8 bases, with 12 bases sitting between them. CDR3 coding DNA: TGTGCCAGCAGCCCGGGGTTACAGGATTCACCCCTCCACTTT. Translated: CASSPGLQDSPLHF.

This clonotype was picked up many times. This chain links TRBV20-1 with TRBJ2-7; no reliable D call. Germline V lookup: CDR1 DFQATT, CDR2 SNEGSKA (reference sequence). This CDR3 comprises 13 residues. V lost 5 bases, J lost 3 bases, and 14 bases lay in between. CDR3 sequence: CSARPPGNYEQYF. CDR3 DNA: TGCAGTGCTCGTCCACCTGGGAACTACGAGCAGTACTTC.

In regard to this clonotype: At one of its ends the junction is not consistent with the germline gene, which may arise from a read error. This chain links TRBV2 with TRBJ2-1; 8 nucleotides align to TRBD2. The germline V gene encodes CDR1 SNHLY and CDR2 FYNNEI. The CDR3 consists of 20 residues. CDR3 loop: CASSGLPGLGASYDYNEQSF. The CDR3 region has the DNA TGTGCCAGCAGTGGACTACCGGGACTAGGTGCGTCGTACGACTACAATGAGCAGTCCTTC.

This clonotype was picked up many times. The J gene is TRBJ1-1, the V gene TRBV2; D remains ambiguous. Germline V gene sequence: CDR1 SNHLY, CDR2 FYNNEI. Trimming took 3 bases from V and 1 from J, leaving 6 bases between them. CDR3 length equals 13 residues. CDR3 sequence (DNA): TGTGCCAGCAGTGATCAGAGGAACACTGAAGCTTTCTTT. Translating gives CASSDQRNTEAFF.

About this clonotype: A much larger clone lies one base from this, so it may be a read error. V is TRBV2 and J is TRBJ1-5; tentative D call: TRBD1 (5 bases). The germline V gene encodes CDR1 SNHLY and CDR2 FYNNEI. Trimming removed 6 bases from V and 3 bases from J, with 12 bases in between. The CDR3 runs to 14 residues. The CDR3 coding sequence is TGTGCCAGCAGAAAAACAGGAGACAATCAGCCCCAGCATTTT. Translated: CASRKTGDNQPQHF.

The rearrangement uses TRBV20-1 and TRBJ2-1, with 8 bases lining up with TRBD1. The V segment lost 8 bases and the J segment 9 bases; nucleotides outside the gene matches: 12. The germline V gene has CDR1 DFQATT and CDR2 SNEGSKA (reference sequence). The CDR3 is made up of 13 amino acids. CDR3 sequence reads: CSCKAGGLFEQFF. In nucleotides, the CDR3 is TGCAGTTGTAAGGCAGGGGGCCTTTTTGAGCAGTTCTTC.

This clonotype has ten or more counts. The chain combines TRBV20-1 with TRBJ1-5; D is possibly TRBD1 (5 bases). The ends were cut back, 0 bases at V and 7 bases at J, with 10 bases in the middle. Germline V gene lookup returns CDR1 DFQATT and CDR2 SNEGSKA (reference sequence). There are 13 residues in the CDR3. The CDR3 region is CSARDRVGQPQHF. CDR3 nucleotides: TGCAGTGCTAGAGACAGGGTAGGGCAGCCCCAGCATTTT.

This sequence joins TRBV4-3 and TRBJ2-7; D unresolved. The V gene lost 1 base and the J gene lost 2 bases, with 15 bases spanning the gap. Germline CDR1 and CDR2: LGHNA and YSLEER. CDR3 size: 16 residues. DNA of the CDR3: TGCGCCAGCAGCCAAGCCGACATGGGGTTCACCTACGAGCAGTACTTC. This sequence encodes CASSQADMGFTYEQYF.

The rearrangement joins TRBV25-1 to TRBJ2-5, with 7 bases aligning to TRBD2. The V gene's germline CDR1 is MGHDK and CDR2 SYGVNS. The junction had 9 bases not matched to a gene; V was cut back by 1 base and J by 4 bases. The CDR3 runs 16 residues. Written as DNA, the CDR3 is TGTGCCAGCAGTGAATCTGCGTTCTGGGGGGGAGAGACCCAGTACTTC. This gives the protein CASSESAFWGGETQYF.

This clonotype was seen at least ten times. The chain joins TRBV2 to TRBJ1-2, with D maybe TRBD1 (5 bases). The V and J ends lost 3 bases and 2 bases respectively, with 10 bases between them. The CDR3 runs to 14 residues. CDR1 is SNHLY, CDR2 FYNNEI, per germline. The CDR3 DNA reads as TGTGCCAGCAGTGATCAGGGTTCGAACTATGGCTACACCTTC. This encodes CASSDQGSNYGYTF.

This chain uses TRBV27 with TRBJ2-2; D gene unclear. The germline gives CDR1 MNHEY, CDR2 SMNVEV (reference sequence). The V gene lost 2 bases and the J gene lost 4 bases, with 5 bases spanning the gap. The CDR3 totals 13 residues. The CDR3 loop reads CASSLLSTGELFF. In DNA form, the CDR3 reads TGTGCCAGCAGTTTACTCTCCACCGGGGAGCTGTTTTTT.

V is TRBV9 and J is TRBJ1-2; D perhaps matches TRBD1 (6 bases). Germline values: CDR1 SGDLS, CDR2 YYNGEE. V was clipped by 5 bases and J by 7 bases, with 9 bases between them. The CDR3 contains 11 residues. CDR3 DNA sequence: TGTGCCAGCAGTGTGGACAGTGGCTACACCTTC. As protein: CASSVDSGYTF. Full variable domain (rest looked up from reference TRBV9 and TRBJ1-2): DSGVTQTPKHLITATGQRVTLRCSPRSGDLSVYWYQQSLDQGLQFLIQYYNGEERAKGNILERFSAQQFPDLHSELNLSSLELGDSALYFCASSVDSGYTFGSGTRLTVV.

The chain carries TRBV10-3 and TRBJ1-5, with D uncertain. Germline V gene lookup returns CDR1 ENHRY and CDR2 SYGVKD. Between the trimmed V and J ends, which lost 2 bases and 6 bases, there was a span of 8 bases. The CDR3 contains 13 residues. CDR3 bases: TGTGCCATCAGTGAGGCGGGAGGTCAGCCCCAGCATTTT. Translation: CAISEAGGQPQHF.

This clonotype was observed at least ten times. This chain connects TRBV10-3 to TRBJ2-1; 8 positions match TRBD2. Trimming at V came to 6 bases and at J to 0 bases, leaving 7 bases not matched to a gene. CDR1 and CDR2 from the germline V gene are ENHRY and SYGVKD. The CDR3 loop spans 16 amino acids. The CDR3: CAISRDGGASYNEQFF. For the CDR3, the DNA is TGTGCCATCAGCAGAGACGGGGGGGCCTCCTACAATGAGCAGTTCTTC.

Comment on this clonotype: A much larger clone differs by one base, so this may be a read error. The rearrangement uses TRBV20-1 and TRBJ2-7; either TRBD1 or TRBD2 may supply D (6 bases each). The V gene's germline CDR1 is DFQATT and CDR2 SNEGSKA (reference sequence). Trimming shortened V by 1 base and J by 7 bases, and 14 bases separated the two germline ends. The CDR3 is made up of 13 amino acids. The CDR3 here is CSARVEGGYEQYF. The CDR3 nucleotides are TGCAGTGCTAGAGTCGAGGGGGGCTATGAGCAGTACTTC.

V is TRBV5-6 and J is TRBJ2-5; the D gene could be TRBD1 or TRBD2 (5 bases each). TRBJ2-1 matches the DNA end more closely, so the J call is doubtful. The CDR3 consists of 14 residues. Per the germline V gene, CDR1 is SGHDT and CDR2 is YYEEEE. CDR3 amino acids: CASNRGGGNNEQFF. The CDR3 nucleotides are TGTGCCAGCAACCGGGGTGGGGGTAACAATGAGCAGTTCTTC.

This clonotype was observed at least ten times. This chain joins TRBV20-1 and TRBJ1-4, with no clear D. This CDR3 contains 11 residues. Between the trimmed V and J ends, which lost 3 bases and 11 bases, there was a span of 10 bases. Germline CDR1 is DFQATT and CDR2 is SNEGSKA (reference sequence). CDR3: CSASGDAKLFF. CDR3 in DNA: TGCAGTGCTAGTGGAGACGCGAAACTGTTTTTT.

On this clonotype: One junction end disagrees with the germline gene, perhaps due to a read error. This chain uses TRBV10-3 with TRBJ2-7; 9 bases are a match to TRBD2. Germline CDR1 ENHRY, CDR2 SYGVKD. The CDR3 totals 16 residues. The CDR3 nucleotides are TGTGCCAGCAGTGAAGCGGGGGGCCTTCACTCCTACGAGCAGTACTTC. It codes for CASSEAGGLHSYEQYF.

V gene TRBV6-5 combines with J gene TRBJ1-6; 9 bases are a match to TRBD1. CDR3 size: 16 residues. The germline CDR1 and CDR2 sequences are MNHEY and SVGAGI. V lost 4 bases and J lost 6; bases outside the gene matches: 7. CDR3 loop: CASSSLPGQGNSPLHF. CDR3 sequence (DNA): TGTGCCAGCAGTTCCCTCCCGGGACAGGGTAATTCACCCCTCCACTTT.

In its sample, this clonotype was seen a few times. The chain uses TRBV5-5 and TRBJ2-5; the match to TRBD2 covers 11 bases. Trimming took 0 bases from V and 3 from J; bases not matched to a gene: 1. The CDR3 sequence is 15 residues long. Germline CDR1 is SGHKS and CDR2 is YYEKEE (reference sequence). Here the CDR3 reads CASSLASGGKETQYF. CDR3 DNA: TGTGCCAGCAGCTTGGCTAGCGGGGGGAAAGAGACCCAGTACTTC.

The V call is TRBV10-3, the J call TRBJ1-6, with D possibly matching TRBD1 (6 bases). The CDR3 covers 17 residues. CDR1 ENHRY and CDR2 SYGVKD come from the germline V gene. The V gene lost 8 bases and the J gene lost 7 bases, with 24 bases spanning the gap. DNA of the CDR3: TGTGCCATCGGAGATCCAGGGGTAGGGGCGGGAAATTCACCCCTCCACTTT. Its protein product is CAIGDPGVGAGNSPLHF.

The chain couples TRBV5-1 to TRBJ2-3, with 7 bases fitting TRBD1. J lost 1 base, V lost 3 bases, and 5 bases had no gene match. Germline V gene lookup returns CDR1 SGHRS and CDR2 YFSETQ. The CDR3 length is 15 residues. The CDR3 nucleotides are TGCGCCAGCAGCTGGGGACAGACCCGCACAGATACGCAGTATTTT. Translating gives CASSWGQTRTDTQYF.

This clonotype has a handful of counts. The chain is built from TRBV15 and TRBJ2-7; 10 bases fit TRBD1. V lost 3 bases to trimming and J lost 4 bases; unmatched junction nucleotides: 6. The CDR3 is 15 amino acids. The germline V gene has CDR1 LNHNV and CDR2 YYDKDF (reference sequence). The CDR3 is CATSSRDRGTYEQYF. CDR3 nucleotides: TGTGCCACCAGCAGCCGGGACAGGGGAACGTACGAGCAGTACTTC.

This clonotype was recorded many times. This chain links TRBV3-1 with TRBJ2-1, with D unclear. The CDR3 consists of 13 residues. Trimming shortened V by 4 bases and J by 6 bases, and 10 bases separated the two germline ends. Germline V CDR1 and CDR2: LGHDT, YNNKEL (reference sequence). CDR3 bases: TGTGCCAGCAGCCCTAATCAATTCAATGAGCAGTTCTTC. This encodes CASSPNQFNEQFF.

This clonotype was counted a few times. V usage is TRBV3-1 and J usage is TRBJ2-1, with a tentative D call TRBD2 (6 bases). The germline V and J ends were trimmed by 5 bases and 5 bases, with 19 bases remaining between them. Per germline, CDR1 LGHDT and CDR2 YNNKEL (reference sequence). CDR3 size: 16 residues. The chain's CDR3 is CASSSVWAGLNNEQFF. CDR3 DNA: TGTGCCAGCAGCTCCGTTTGGGCGGGACTTAACAATGAGCAGTTCTTC.

This clonotype was seen many times. This sequence joins TRBV7-8 and TRBJ2-3, with TRBD2 matching 7 bases. V shed 3 bases and J 7 bases; nucleotides not matched to a gene: 4. The CDR3 has 13 residues. Germline values: CDR1 SGHVS, CDR2 FQNEAQ. The CDR3 nucleotides read TGTGCCAGCAGCTTTGCGGGAGAAAATACGCAGTATTTT. It yields the protein CASSFAGENTQYF. Combining the CDR3 with reference TRBV7-8 and TRBJ2-3 gives the whole variable domain GAGVSQSPRYKVAKRGQDVALRCDPISGHVSLFWYQQALGQGPEFLTYFQNEAQLDKSGLPSDRFFAERPEGSVSTLKIQRTQQEDSAVYLCASSFAGENTQYFGPGTRLTVL.

This clonotype appeared many times. This chain connects TRBV6-1 to TRBJ2-1; D is possibly TRBD2 (6 bases). Germline V gene sequence: CDR1 MNHNS, CDR2 SASEGT. The CDR3 is 10 amino acids. The CDR3 DNA follows: TGTGCGGCGGGGTTGGATGAGCAGTTCTTC. Protein: CAAGLDEQFF.